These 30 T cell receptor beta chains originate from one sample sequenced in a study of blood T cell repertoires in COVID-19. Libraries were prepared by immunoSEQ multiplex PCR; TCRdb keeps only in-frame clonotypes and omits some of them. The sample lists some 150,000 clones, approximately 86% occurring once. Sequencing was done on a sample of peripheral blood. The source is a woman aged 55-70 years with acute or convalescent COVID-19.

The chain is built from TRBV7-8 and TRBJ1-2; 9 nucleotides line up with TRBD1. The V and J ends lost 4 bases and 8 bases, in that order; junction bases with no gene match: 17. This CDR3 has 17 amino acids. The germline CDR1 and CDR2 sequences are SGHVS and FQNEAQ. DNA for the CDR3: TGTGCCAGCAGCTCCGGGACCCGGGGGACAGGGAGTGAAGGCTACACCTTC. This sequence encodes CASSSGTRGTGSEGYTF.

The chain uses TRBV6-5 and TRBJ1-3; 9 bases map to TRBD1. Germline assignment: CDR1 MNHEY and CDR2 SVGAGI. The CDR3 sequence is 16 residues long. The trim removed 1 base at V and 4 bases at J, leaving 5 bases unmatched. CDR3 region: CASSYYGTGQGNTIYF. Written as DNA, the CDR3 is TGTGCCAGCAGTTACTACGGGACAGGGCAAGGAAACACCATATATTTT.

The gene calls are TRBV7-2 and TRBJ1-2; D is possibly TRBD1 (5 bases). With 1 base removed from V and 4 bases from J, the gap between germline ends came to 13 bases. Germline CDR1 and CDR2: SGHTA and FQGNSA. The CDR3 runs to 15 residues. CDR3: CASSLVGVQGYGYTF. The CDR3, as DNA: TGTGCCAGCAGCTTAGTTGGGGTTCAGGGCTATGGCTACACCTTC.

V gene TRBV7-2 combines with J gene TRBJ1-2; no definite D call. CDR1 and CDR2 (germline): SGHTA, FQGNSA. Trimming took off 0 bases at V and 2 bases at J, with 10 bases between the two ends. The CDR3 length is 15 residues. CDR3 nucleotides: TGTGCCAGCAGCTTAGCGTACAGAACGAACTATGGCTACACCTTC. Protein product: CASSLAYRTNYGYTF.

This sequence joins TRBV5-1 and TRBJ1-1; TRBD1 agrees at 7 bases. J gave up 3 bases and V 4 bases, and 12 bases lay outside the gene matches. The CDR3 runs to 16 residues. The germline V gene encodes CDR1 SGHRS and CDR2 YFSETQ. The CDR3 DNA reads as TGCGCCAGCAGCCAACCCGACAGGGAAGGGTACACTGAAGCTTTCTTT. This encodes CASSQPDREGYTEAFF.

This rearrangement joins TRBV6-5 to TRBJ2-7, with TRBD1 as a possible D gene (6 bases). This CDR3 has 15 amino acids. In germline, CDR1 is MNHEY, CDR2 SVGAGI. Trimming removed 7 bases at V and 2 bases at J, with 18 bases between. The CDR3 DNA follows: TGTGCCAGCACCTTTCTGGACAGTAGCACCTACGAGCAGTACTTC. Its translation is CASTFLDSSTYEQYF.

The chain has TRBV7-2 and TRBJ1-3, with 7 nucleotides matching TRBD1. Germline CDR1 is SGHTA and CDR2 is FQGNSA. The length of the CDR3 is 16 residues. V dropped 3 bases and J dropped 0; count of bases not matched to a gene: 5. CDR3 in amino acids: CASSLDRQGSGNTIYF. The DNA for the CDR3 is TGTGCCAGCAGCTTGGACAGGCAAGGCTCTGGAAACACCATATATTTT.

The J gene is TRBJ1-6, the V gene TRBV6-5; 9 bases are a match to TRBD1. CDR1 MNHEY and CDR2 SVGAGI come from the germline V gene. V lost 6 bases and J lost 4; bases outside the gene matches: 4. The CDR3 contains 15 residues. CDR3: CASSRDRAYNSPLHF. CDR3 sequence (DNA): TGTGCCAGCAGCAGGGACAGGGCATATAATTCACCCCTCCACTTT.

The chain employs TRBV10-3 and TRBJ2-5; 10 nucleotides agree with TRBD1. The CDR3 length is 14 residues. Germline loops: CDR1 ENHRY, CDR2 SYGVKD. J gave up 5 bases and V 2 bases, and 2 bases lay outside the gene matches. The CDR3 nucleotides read TGTGCCATCAGTGAGGACAGGGGGCCGGAGACCCAGTACTTC. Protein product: CAISEDRGPETQYF.

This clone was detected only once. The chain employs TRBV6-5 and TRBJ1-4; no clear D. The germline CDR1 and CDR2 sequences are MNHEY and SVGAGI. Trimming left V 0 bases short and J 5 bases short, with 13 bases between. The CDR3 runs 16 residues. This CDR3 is CASSYSIGIGNEKLFF. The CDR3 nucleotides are TGTGCCAGCAGTTACTCCATCGGGATAGGAAATGAAAAACTGTTTTTT.

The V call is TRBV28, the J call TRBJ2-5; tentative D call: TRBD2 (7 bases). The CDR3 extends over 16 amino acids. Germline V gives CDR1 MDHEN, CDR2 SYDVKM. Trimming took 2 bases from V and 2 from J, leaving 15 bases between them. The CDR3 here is CASSLGRGAGQETQYF. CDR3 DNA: TGTGCCAGCAGTTTAGGTCGGGGGGCCGGGCAAGAGACCCAGTACTTC.

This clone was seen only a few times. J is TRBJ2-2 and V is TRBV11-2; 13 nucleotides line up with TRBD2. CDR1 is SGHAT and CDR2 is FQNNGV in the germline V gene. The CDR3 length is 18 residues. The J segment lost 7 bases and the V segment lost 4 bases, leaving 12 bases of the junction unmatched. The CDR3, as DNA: TGTGCCAGCAGCTCATCAACTAGCGGGGGGGCCGTAGGCGGGGAGCTGTTTTTT. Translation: CASSSSTSGGAVGGELFF.

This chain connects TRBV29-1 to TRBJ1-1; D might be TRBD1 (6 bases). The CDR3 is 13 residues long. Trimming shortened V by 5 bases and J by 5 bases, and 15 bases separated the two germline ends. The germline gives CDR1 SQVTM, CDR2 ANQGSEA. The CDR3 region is CSVLGHQGTEAFF. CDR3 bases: TGCAGCGTTCTGGGACACCAGGGGACTGAAGCTTTCTTT.

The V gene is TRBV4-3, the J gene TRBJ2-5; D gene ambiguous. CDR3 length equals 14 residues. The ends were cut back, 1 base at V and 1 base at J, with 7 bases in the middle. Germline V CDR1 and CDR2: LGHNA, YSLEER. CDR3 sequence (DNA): TGCGCCAGCAGCCAAGTAACGGGCCAAGAGACCCAGTACTTC. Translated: CASSQVTGQETQYF.

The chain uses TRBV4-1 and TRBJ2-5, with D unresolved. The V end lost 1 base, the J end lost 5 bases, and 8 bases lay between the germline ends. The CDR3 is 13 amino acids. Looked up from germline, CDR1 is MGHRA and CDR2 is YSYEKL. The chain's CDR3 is CASSQAQVETQYF. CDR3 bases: TGCGCCAGCAGCCAAGCTCAGGTGGAGACCCAGTACTTC.

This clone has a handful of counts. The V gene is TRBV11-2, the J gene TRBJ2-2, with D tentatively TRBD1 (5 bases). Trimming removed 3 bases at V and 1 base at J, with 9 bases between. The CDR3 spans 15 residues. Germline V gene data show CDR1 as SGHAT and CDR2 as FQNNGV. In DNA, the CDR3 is TGTGCCAGCAGCTTCCAGCAGGGGAACACCGGGGAGCTGTTTTTT. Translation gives CASSFQQGNTGELFF.

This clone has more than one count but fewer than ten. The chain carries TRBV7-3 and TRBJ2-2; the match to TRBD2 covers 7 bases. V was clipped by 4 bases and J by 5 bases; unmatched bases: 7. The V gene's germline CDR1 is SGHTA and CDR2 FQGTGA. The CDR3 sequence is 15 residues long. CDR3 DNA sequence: TGTGCCAGCAGCTCCGTTGGGGGAGGGACCGGGGAGCTGTTTTTT. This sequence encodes CASSSVGGGTGELFF.

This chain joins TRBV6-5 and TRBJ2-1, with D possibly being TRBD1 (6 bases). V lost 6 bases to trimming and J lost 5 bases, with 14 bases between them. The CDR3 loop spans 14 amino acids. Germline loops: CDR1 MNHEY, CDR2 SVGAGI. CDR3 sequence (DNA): TGTGCCAGCAGCCACAGGGAAAGGGACAATGAGCAGTTCTTC. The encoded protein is CASSHRERDNEQFF.

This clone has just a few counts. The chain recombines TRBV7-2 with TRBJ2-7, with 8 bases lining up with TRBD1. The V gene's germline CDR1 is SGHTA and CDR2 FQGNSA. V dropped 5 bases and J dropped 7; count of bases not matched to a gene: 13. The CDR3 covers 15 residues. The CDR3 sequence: CASSGGQGGIGEQYF. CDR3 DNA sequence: TGTGCCAGCAGCGGCGGACAGGGCGGGATTGGAGAGCAGTACTTC.

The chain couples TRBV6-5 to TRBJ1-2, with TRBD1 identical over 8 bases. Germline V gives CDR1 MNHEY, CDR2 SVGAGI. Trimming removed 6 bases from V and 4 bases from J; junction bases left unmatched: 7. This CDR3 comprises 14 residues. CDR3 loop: CASRDTGGSYGYTF. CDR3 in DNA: TGTGCCAGCAGGGATACAGGGGGATCCTATGGCTACACCTTC.

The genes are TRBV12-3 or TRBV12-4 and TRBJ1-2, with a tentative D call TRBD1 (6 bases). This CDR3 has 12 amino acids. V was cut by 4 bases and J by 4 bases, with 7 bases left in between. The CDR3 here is CASSYRAYGYTF. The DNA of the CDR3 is TGTGCCAGCAGTTACAGGGCCTATGGCTACACCTTC.

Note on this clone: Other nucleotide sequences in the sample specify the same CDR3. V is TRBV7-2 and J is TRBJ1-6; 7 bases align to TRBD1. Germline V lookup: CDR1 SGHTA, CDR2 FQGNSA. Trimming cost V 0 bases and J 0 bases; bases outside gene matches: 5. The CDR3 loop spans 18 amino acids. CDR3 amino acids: CASSLALQGSSYNSPLHF. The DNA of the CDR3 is TGTGCCAGCAGCTTAGCACTACAGGGGAGCTCCTATAATTCACCCCTCCACTTT.

The CDR3 region is CASSYRDRVPRNGNTIYF. CDR3 sequence (DNA): TGTGCCAGCAGTTACCGGGACAGGGTGCCGCGAAATGGAAACACCATATATTTT. The chain recombines TRBV6-7 with TRBJ1-3; 9 nucleotides line up with TRBD1. TRBV6-7 counts as an open reading frame of uncertain function. V was pared by 2 bases and J by 3 bases, with 11 bases of the junction left unmatched. The CDR3 is 18 amino acids.

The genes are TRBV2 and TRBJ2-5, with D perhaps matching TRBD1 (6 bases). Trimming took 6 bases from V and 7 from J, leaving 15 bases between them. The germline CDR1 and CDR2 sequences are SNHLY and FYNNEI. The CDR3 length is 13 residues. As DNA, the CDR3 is TGTGCCAGCAGCCCTGGGACATGGGGGACCCAGTACTTC. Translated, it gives CASSPGTWGTQYF.

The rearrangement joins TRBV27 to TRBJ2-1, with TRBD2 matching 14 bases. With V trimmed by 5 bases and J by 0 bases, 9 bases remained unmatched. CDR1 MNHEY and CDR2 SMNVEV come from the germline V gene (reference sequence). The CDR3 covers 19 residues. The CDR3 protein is CASSGRGLAGGYSYNEQFF. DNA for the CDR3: TGTGCCAGCAGTGGCCGAGGACTAGCGGGGGGTTACTCCTACAATGAGCAGTTCTTC.

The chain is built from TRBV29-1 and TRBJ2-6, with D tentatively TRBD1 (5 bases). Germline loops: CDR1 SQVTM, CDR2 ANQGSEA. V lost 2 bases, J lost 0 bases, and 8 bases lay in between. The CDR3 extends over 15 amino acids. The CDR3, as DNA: TGCAGCGTTGAACAGGGTTTCTCTGGGGCCAACGTCCTGACTTTC. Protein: CSVEQGFSGANVLTF.

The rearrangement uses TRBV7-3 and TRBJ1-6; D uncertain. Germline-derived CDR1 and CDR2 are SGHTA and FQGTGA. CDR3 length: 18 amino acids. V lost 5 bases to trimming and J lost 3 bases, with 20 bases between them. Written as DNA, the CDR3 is TGTGCCAGCAGCCCCATTTCTTTGATGGCATACTATAATTCACCCCTCCACTTT. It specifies CASSPISLMAYYNSPLHF.

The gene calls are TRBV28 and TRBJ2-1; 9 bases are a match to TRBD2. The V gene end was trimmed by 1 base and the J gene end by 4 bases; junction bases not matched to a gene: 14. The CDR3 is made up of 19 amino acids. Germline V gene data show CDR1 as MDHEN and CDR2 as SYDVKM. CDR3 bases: TGTGCCAGCAGTTTATCCACCAACCCTCCCAGCGGGAGGTACAATGAGCAGTTCTTC. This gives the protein CASSLSTNPPSGRYNEQFF.

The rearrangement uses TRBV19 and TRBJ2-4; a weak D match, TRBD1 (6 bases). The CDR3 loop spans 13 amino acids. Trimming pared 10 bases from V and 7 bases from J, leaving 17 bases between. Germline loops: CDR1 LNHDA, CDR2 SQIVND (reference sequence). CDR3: CATSTGTRNIQYF. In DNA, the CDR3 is TGTGCCACCAGTACTGGGACAAGGAACATTCAGTACTTC.

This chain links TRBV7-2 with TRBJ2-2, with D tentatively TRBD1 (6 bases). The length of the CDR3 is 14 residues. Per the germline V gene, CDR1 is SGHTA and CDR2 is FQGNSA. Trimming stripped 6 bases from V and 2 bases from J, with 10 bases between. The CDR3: CASRSGTNTGELFF. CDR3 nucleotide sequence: TGTGCCAGCAGGTCCGGGACAAACACCGGGGAGCTGTTTTTT.